These 30 T cell receptor beta chains share one sample of origin, sequenced in a study of cytomegalovirus exposure and HLA in healthy donors. Researchers ran the PCR with 60 Vbeta and 13 Jbeta primers. The assay was immunoSEQ multiplex PCR, and TCRdb's table has in-frame clones only and misses some. The sample holds 100,000 to 150,000 clones, over 60% seen once. Sample: PBMCs. The source of these receptors is a woman in her sixties or seventies in good health and CMV-seropositive.

The chain joins TRBV28 to TRBJ2-7, with D perhaps matching TRBD2 (6 bases). V shed 8 bases and J shed 6 bases, with 14 bases lying between them. The V gene's germline CDR1 is MDHEN and CDR2 SYDVKM. This CDR3 spans 12 amino acids. In nucleotides, the CDR3 is TGTGCCAGCCTAAGGAGGGGAGGCGAGCAGTACTTC. Encoded protein: CASLRRGGEQYF.

The J gene is TRBJ2-3, the V gene TRBV5-1; D possibly corresponds to TRBD2 (6 bases). Germline V gene data show CDR1 as SGHRS and CDR2 as YFSETQ. The CDR3 loop spans 14 amino acids. V gave up 0 bases and J gave up 4 bases, with 9 bases separating them. The CDR3 loop is CASSLALAADTQYF. CDR3 nucleotides: TGCGCCAGCAGCTTGGCACTAGCTGCAGATACGCAGTATTTT.

The gene calls are TRBV6-5 and TRBJ2-3, with D possibly matching TRBD2 (5 bases). CDR1 and CDR2 from the germline V gene are MNHEY and SVGAGI. V shed 3 bases and J shed 2 bases, with 12 bases lying between them. The CDR3 is made up of 15 amino acids. The CDR3 protein is CASSYSEPFTDTQYF. The CDR3 DNA follows: TGTGCCAGCAGTTATAGCGAGCCCTTCACAGATACGCAGTATTTT.

The chain couples TRBV5-4 to TRBJ1-6; 9 positions match TRBD1. The CDR3 runs 15 residues. After removal of 4 bases from V and 5 bases from J, the junction contained 4 bases not matched to a gene. Germline V gene lookup returns CDR1 SGHNT and CDR2 YYREEE (reference sequence). As DNA, the CDR3 is TGTGCCAGCAGCAGCGGGACAGGGAATAATTCACCCCTCCACTTT. Translation gives CASSSGTGNNSPLHF.

This clone came up a few times. This chain uses TRBV7-2 with TRBJ2-7; D possibly corresponds to TRBD1 (6 bases). The V gene's germline CDR1 is SGHTA and CDR2 FQGNSA. V was pared by 1 base and J by 2 bases, with 15 bases between. CDR3 size: 16 residues. For the CDR3, the DNA is TGTGCCAGCAGCTTAGTCACCATGGACAGCCCCTACGAGCAGTACTTC. Amino acids: CASSLVTMDSPYEQYF.

The chain has TRBV30 and TRBJ1-3, with 7 positions matching TRBD1. Per germline, CDR1 GTSNPN and CDR2 SVGIG (reference sequence). Unmatched junction bases numbered 8, after V lost 1 base and J lost 2 bases. CDR3 size: 16 residues. The CDR3 nucleotides are TGTGCCTGGAGTGCGCCTGACAGGGTGGCTGGAAACACCATATATTTT. Amino acids: CAWSAPDRVAGNTIYF. Full variable domain (remainder filled in from reference TRBV30 and TRBJ1-3): SQTIHQWPATLVQPVGSPLSLECTVEGTSNPNLYWYRQAAGRGLQLLFYSVGIGQISSEVPQNLSASRPQDRQFILSSKKLLLSDSGFYLCAWSAPDRVAGNTIYFGEGSWLTVV.

This sequence joins TRBV5-1 and TRBJ1-2; TRBD1 is a possible D gene (6 bases). The germline V gene encodes CDR1 SGHRS and CDR2 YFSETQ. The CDR3 spans 14 residues. V was trimmed by 2 bases and J by 6 bases, leaving 14 bases between them. The CDR3 nucleotides read TGCGCCAGCAGCTTAGGCAGGGGTGGCGATGGCTACACCTTC. Translation: CASSLGRGGDGYTF.

V and J are TRBV7-3 and TRBJ2-2, with TRBD2 identical over 8 bases. The germline CDR1 and CDR2 sequences are SGHTA and FQGTGA. V shed 2 bases, J shed 6 bases, and the junction held 8 bases outside the gene matches. The CDR3 loop spans 16 amino acids. Written as DNA, the CDR3 is TGTGCCAGCAGCTTACCCGGGGGGGCGATCGCCGGGGAGCTGTTTTTT. This translates into CASSLPGGAIAGELFF.

This sequence joins TRBV5-1 and TRBJ2-3; tentatively, D is TRBD2 (6 bases). The V and J ends lost 1 base and 0 bases respectively, with 9 bases between them. Germline lookup yields CDR1 SGHRS and CDR2 YFSETQ. This CDR3 contains 15 residues. CDR3 region: CASSLTGVSTDTQYF. Written as DNA, the CDR3 is TGCGCCAGCAGCTTGACGGGAGTTAGCACAGATACGCAGTATTTT. Together with reference TRBV5-1 and TRBJ2-3, the CDR3 gives the full variable domain: KAGVTQTPRYLIKTRGQQVTLSCSPISGHRSVSWYQQTPGQGLQFLFEYFSETQRNKGNFPGRFSGRQFSNSRSEMNVSTLELGDSALYLCASSLTGVSTDTQYFGPGTRLTVL.

This chain uses TRBV11-1 with TRBJ2-7; D gene uncertain. The length of the CDR3 is 14 residues. Trimming took off 5 bases at V and 2 bases at J, with 13 bases between the two ends. CDR1 is SGHAT, CDR2 FQDESV, per germline (reference sequence). CDR3 residues: CASSEGLAPYEQYF. The CDR3, as DNA: TGTGCCAGCAGCGAAGGCTTAGCCCCCTACGAGCAGTACTTC.

This clone showed up just once. The rearrangement joins TRBV19 to TRBJ1-1; TRBD1 might be the D (6 bases). Trimming took off 4 bases at V and 4 bases at J, with 13 bases between the two ends. CDR3 length: 14 residues. From germline, CDR1 is LNHDA and CDR2 SQIVND (reference sequence). The CDR3 is CASSTHRDGTEAFF. The CDR3, as DNA: TGTGCCAGTAGTACCCACAGGGACGGCACTGAAGCTTTCTTT.

The chain joins TRBV27 to TRBJ2-6; 8 bases are shared with TRBD1. Germline V gene sequence: CDR1 MNHEY, CDR2 SMNVEV (reference sequence). The CDR3 length is 18 residues. V lost 5 bases to trimming and J lost 0 bases; unmatched junction nucleotides: 9. Written as DNA, the CDR3 is TGTGCCAGCAGTCCGGGACAGGCCACCTCCTCTGGGGCCAACGTCCTGACTTTC. Amino acid sequence: CASSPGQATSSGANVLTF.

This clone was detected only once. The rearrangement links TRBV4-1 to TRBJ1-4; D is possibly TRBD1 (5 bases). Trimming removed 4 bases at V and 4 bases at J, with 13 bases between. CDR1 is MGHRA, CDR2 YSYEKL, per germline. This CDR3 is built from 15 residues. CDR3 in DNA: TGCGCCAGCAGCCGGGTCTCGGGGGGTAATGAAAAACTGTTTTTT. Encoded protein: CASSRVSGGNEKLFF.

V is TRBV2 and J is TRBJ2-5; TRBD1 aligns across 9 bases. Germline V gene data show CDR1 as SNHLY and CDR2 as FYNNEI. Trimming cost V 4 bases and J 1 base; bases outside gene matches: 4. The CDR3 is 15 residues long. CDR3 in amino acids: CASSGGQGPQETQYF. Here the CDR3 DNA reads TGTGCCAGCAGTGGGGGACAGGGACCCCAAGAGACCCAGTACTTC.

The rearrangement uses TRBV4-3 and TRBJ2-7; the match to TRBD2 covers 8 bases. Trimming cost V 0 bases and J 2 bases; bases outside gene matches: 6. This CDR3 region has 16 residues. Germline V gene lookup returns CDR1 LGHNA and CDR2 YSLEER. The CDR3 is CASSQDRGGAAYEQYF. CDR3 DNA sequence: TGCGCCAGCAGCCAAGATCGGGGGGGCGCCGCCTACGAGCAGTACTTC.

The chain employs TRBV19 and TRBJ1-1; possibly TRBD1 for D (6 bases). The CDR3 length is 14 residues. CDR1 is LNHDA and CDR2 is SQIVND in the germline V gene (reference sequence). V lost 10 bases to trimming and J lost 0 bases, with 15 bases between them. The DNA for the CDR3 is TGTGCCATTAAGGACAGCCCCATGAACACTGAAGCTTTCTTT. Protein product: CAIKDSPMNTEAFF.

The chain is built from TRBV19 and TRBJ1-1; D is unresolved. CDR3 size: 12 residues. Trimming removed 7 bases from V and 3 bases from J, with 9 bases in between. In germline, CDR1 is LNHDA, CDR2 SQIVND (reference sequence). CDR3 sequence (DNA): TGTGCCAGTAATTCCGTGTACACTGAAGCTTTCTTT. This sequence encodes CASNSVYTEAFF.

The chain employs TRBV7-9 and TRBJ2-3, with 7 bases identical to TRBD1. CDR1 SEHNR and CDR2 FQNEAQ come from the germline V gene (reference sequence). The CDR3 spans 17 residues. With V trimmed by 6 bases and J by 4 bases, 16 bases remained unmatched. DNA for the CDR3: TGTGCCAGCAGATTGGGGGTAGGGACAGAGGGTCCAGATACGCAGTATTTT. This sequence encodes CASRLGVGTEGPDTQYF.

This clone was seen a few times. The chain employs TRBV7-9 and TRBJ1-1, with a weak D call TRBD1 (6 bases). Germline assignment: CDR1 SEHNR and CDR2 FQNEAQ (reference sequence). This CDR3 contains 13 residues. Trimming cost V 8 bases and J 6 bases, with 16 bases left between them. CDR3 protein: CASRLGAVAEAFF. In nucleotides, the CDR3 is TGTGCCAGCCGCCTGGGGGCGGTCGCTGAAGCTTTCTTT.

This sequence joins TRBV19 and TRBJ1-4; 8 nucleotides line up with TRBD1. The germline CDR1 and CDR2 sequences are LNHDA and SQIVND (reference sequence). The CDR3 has 15 amino acids. V trimming: 6 bases; J trimming: 7 bases; junction bases outside the gene matches: 10. CDR3 sequence reads: CASSNQGAFGEKLFF. CDR3 nucleotide sequence: TGTGCCAGTAGCAATCAGGGGGCGTTTGGTGAAAAACTGTTTTTT.

For the CDR3, the DNA is TGTGCCAGCAGTTATAACTATTACAATGAGCAGTTCTTC. Translating gives CASSYNYYNEQFF. The chain is built from TRBV27 and TRBJ2-1; unclear D gene. This CDR3 contains 13 residues. Germline V CDR1 and CDR2: MNHEY, SMNVEV (reference sequence). Trimming cost V 4 bases and J 4 bases, with 8 bases left between them.

This clone was detected only once. The rearrangement links TRBV4-3 to TRBJ2-2, with TRBD1 matching 9 bases. The CDR3 extends over 16 amino acids. After removal of 3 bases from V and 6 bases from J, the junction contained 8 bases not matched to a gene. Per the germline V gene, CDR1 is LGHNA and CDR2 is YSLEER. The CDR3 region has the DNA TGCGCCAGCAGCCATTCCGGGACAGGGAATTCCGGGGAGCTGTTTTTT. Protein sequence: CASSHSGTGNSGELFF.

This chain joins TRBV5-6 and TRBJ2-7, with D tentatively TRBD2 (5 bases). The length of the CDR3 is 15 residues. Trimming took 5 bases from V and 4 from J, leaving 19 bases between them. Germline values: CDR1 SGHDT, CDR2 YYEEEE. The CDR3 protein is CASSSQKRRGYEQYF. CDR3 DNA sequence: TGTGCCAGCAGTTCACAAAAGCGGAGAGGGTACGAGCAGTACTTC.

The CDR3 is CASSYQGVFYEQYF. In nucleotides, the CDR3 is TGCGCCAGCAGCTACCAGGGTGTATTCTACGAGCAGTACTTC. This chain uses TRBV5-1 with TRBJ2-7, with a possible D match to TRBD1 (5 bases). This CDR3 is 14 amino acids long. V lost 3 bases to trimming and J lost 3 bases, with 13 bases between them. The germline V gene has CDR1 SGHRS and CDR2 YFSETQ.

The chain carries TRBV25-1 and TRBJ2-1, with D unresolved. This CDR3 is 14 amino acids long. Trimming removed 2 bases at V and 9 bases at J, with 14 bases between. Germline-derived CDR1 and CDR2 are MGHDK and SYGVNS. In DNA, the CDR3 is TGTGCCAGCAGTGAACCCCGGGTAATAGGTGAGCAGTTCTTC. It specifies CASSEPRVIGEQFF.

This chain joins TRBV30 and TRBJ2-7; a possible D gene is TRBD1 (6 bases). Germline V gene data show CDR1 as GTSNPN and CDR2 as SVGIG (reference sequence). V was cut by 3 bases and J by 7 bases, with 19 bases left in between. This CDR3 has 14 residues. The CDR3 DNA reads as TGTGCCTGGAGGGGGTCCTCCGCCCAGGGGGAGCAGTACTTC. Its protein product is CAWRGSSAQGEQYF.

This clone has more than one count but fewer than ten. This rearrangement joins TRBV6-6 to TRBJ2-7; 9 bases match TRBD1. The CDR3 sequence is 16 residues long. J was trimmed by 1 base and V by 4 bases; bases with no gene match: 8. Germline V gene sequence: CDR1 MNHNY, CDR2 SVGAGI (reference sequence). The DNA for the CDR3 is TGTGCCAGCAGTTCCCTGACAGGGGGTAGGTCCTACGAGCAGTACTTC. The encoded protein is CASSSLTGGRSYEQYF.

This CDR3 reads CASSLGGRDYGYTF. For the CDR3, the DNA is TGTGCCAGTAGTCTGGGGGGACGGGACTATGGCTACACCTTC. This chain uses TRBV19 with TRBJ1-2; a weak D match, TRBD1 (5 bases). V was shortened by 5 bases and J by 3 bases, with 13 bases between the two germline ends. The CDR3 length is 14 residues. The germline gives CDR1 LNHDA, CDR2 SQIVND (reference sequence).

This clone showed up just once. The chain has TRBV12-5 and TRBJ2-2, with TRBD2 matching 8 bases. The CDR3 is made up of 20 amino acids. The V gene's germline CDR1 is LGHNT and CDR2 FRNRAP. Germline trimming cut 0 bases from V and 0 bases from J; bases unmatched to any gene: 12. DNA of the CDR3: TGTGCTAGTGGTTTGGTACTTGAGCGGGGGCCCCCATCGAACACCGGGGAGCTGTTTTTT. This encodes CASGLVLERGPPSNTGELFF.

V usage is TRBV5-5 and J usage is TRBJ1-1; D unclear. Trimming removed 4 bases from V and 10 bases from J, with 17 bases in between. CDR3 size: 13 residues. In germline, CDR1 is SGHKS, CDR2 YYEKEE (reference sequence). CDR3 nucleotide sequence: TGTGCCAGCAGCCCGAGGGTCCTCGAGGTAGCTTTCTTT. It codes for CASSPRVLEVAFF.